These 27 T cell receptor beta chains were all obtained from the same sample, sequenced in a study of OX40 agonist ivuxolimab in advanced cancers. Produced via immunoSEQ multiplex PCR; TCRdb's table is partial and in-frame only. The profile shows tens of thousands of clones, around two thirds of them singletons. Sample: CD4+ or CD8+ T cells sorted from blood, taken in a trial of the OX40 agonist ivuxolimab. Receptor source: an adult with an advanced solid tumor such as melanoma, head and neck, liver or kidney cancer.

This clone was seen a handful of times. The chain has TRBV18 and TRBJ2-1; D is possibly TRBD1 (5 bases). Germline V gives CDR1 KGHSH, CDR2 LQKENI. The germline V and J ends were trimmed by 3 bases and 7 bases, with 10 bases remaining between them. This CDR3 has 13 residues. As DNA, the CDR3 is TGTGCCAGCTCACCCAGGGCGAGGAATGAGCAGTTCTTC. Translation gives CASSPRARNEQFF. The full variable domain, completed using reference TRBV18 and TRBJ2-1, is NAGVMQNPRHLVRRRGQEARLRCSPMKGHSHVYWYRQLPEEGLKFMVYLQKENIIDESGMPKERFSAEFPKEGPSILRIQQVVRGDSAAYFCASSPRARNEQFFGPGTRLTVL.

The CDR3 loop reads CASSQGSTGLGELFF. The CDR3, as DNA: TGCGCCAGCAGCCAAGGTTCGACAGGGCTCGGGGAGCTGTTTTTT. The chain links TRBV4-1 to TRBJ2-2; 7 bases match TRBD1. V dropped 1 base and J dropped 7; count of bases not matched to a gene: 6. The CDR3 has 15 residues. The germline CDR1 and CDR2 sequences are MGHRA and YSYEKL.

The chain couples TRBV11-2 to TRBJ2-7, with D possibly TRBD1 on 5 matching bases. V was pared by 0 bases and J by 2 bases, with 5 bases between. The CDR3 covers 13 residues. In germline, CDR1 is SGHAT, CDR2 FQNNGV. CDR3 in DNA: TGTGCCAGCAGCTTAGACAGGGCCTACGAGCAGTACTTC. Amino acid sequence: CASSLDRAYEQYF.

The V gene is TRBV19, the J gene TRBJ1-6; 8 nucleotides match TRBD1. This CDR3 spans 14 amino acids. J gave up 8 bases and V 4 bases, and 4 bases lay outside the gene matches. The V gene's germline CDR1 is LNHDA and CDR2 SQIVND (reference sequence). The CDR3 DNA follows: TGTGCCAGTAGTAACAGGGGGATAGATTCACCCCTCCACTTT. Its translation is CASSNRGIDSPLHF.

This clone has just one count. The chain is built from TRBV5-1 and TRBJ2-1; 9 bases are shared with TRBD2. V was clipped by 5 bases and J by 6 bases; unmatched bases: 6. Germline V lookup: CDR1 SGHRS, CDR2 YFSETQ. The CDR3 length is 14 residues. The CDR3 DNA reads TGCGCCAGCAGTATGGGCGGGGGGGCCAATGAGCAGTTCTTC. Translated, it gives CASSMGGGANEQFF.

This chain uses TRBV10-3 with TRBJ2-3, with TRBD2 identical over 11 bases. V lost 0 bases, J lost 6 bases, and 11 bases stayed unmatched. The V gene's germline CDR1 is ENHRY and CDR2 SYGVKD. The CDR3 runs to 18 residues. CDR3 loop: CAISESSSGGSRFDTQYF. CDR3 in DNA: TGTGCCATCAGTGAGTCGTCTAGCGGGGGGTCCCGGTTCGATACGCAGTATTTT.

The chain combines TRBV5-1 with TRBJ2-7, with D possibly matching TRBD2 (6 bases). CDR1 SGHRS and CDR2 YFSETQ come from the germline V gene. There are 13 residues in the CDR3. Between the trimmed V and J ends, which lost 1 base and 6 bases, there was a span of 11 bases. The CDR3 DNA reads as TGCGCCAGCAGCTTGTTTATGGAGGGCGAGCAGTACTTC. Translated, it gives CASSLFMEGEQYF.

The V gene is TRBV7-9, the J gene TRBJ2-1; a possible D gene is TRBD1 (5 bases). Germline CDR1 and CDR2: SEHNR and FQNEAQ (reference sequence). Trimming took 2 bases from V and 4 from J, leaving 12 bases between them. The CDR3 totals 15 residues. CDR3 in amino acids: CASSLRQILYNEQFF. CDR3 DNA: TGTGCCAGCAGCTTACGACAGATCCTTTACAATGAGCAGTTCTTC.

A word on this clone: One end of the junction does not line up with germline, which may come from a read error. The chain links TRBV19 to TRBJ2-6; 8 positions agree with TRBD1. The CDR3 sequence is 17 residues long. The germline gives CDR1 LNHDA, CDR2 SQIVND (reference sequence). The CDR3 coding sequence is TGTGCCAGTAGTAGGACAGGGAGATTCTCTGGGGCCAACATCCTGACTTTC. Amino acid sequence: CASSRTGRFSGANILTF.

The gene calls are TRBV5-1 and TRBJ1-2, with D tentatively TRBD1 (5 bases). The CDR3 sequence is 15 residues long. Per germline, CDR1 SGHRS and CDR2 YFSETQ. V lost 2 bases and J lost 2, with 13 bases in between. The DNA for the CDR3 is TGCGCCAGCAGCTTTGGGGGGTCCTGGAACTATGGCTACACCTTC. It specifies CASSFGGSWNYGYTF.

The chain has TRBV2 and TRBJ1-2; 11 bases map to TRBD1. Per the germline V gene, CDR1 is SNHLY and CDR2 is FYNNEI. This CDR3 comprises 14 residues. Germline trimming cut 5 bases from V and 4 bases from J; bases unmatched to any gene: 3. CDR3 region: CASSRTGGTYGYTF. CDR3 DNA sequence: TGTGCCAGCAGTCGGACAGGGGGCACCTATGGCTACACCTTC.

V is TRBV6-1 and J is TRBJ2-5, with 10 bases lining up with TRBD2. V shed 3 bases and J 7 bases; nucleotides not matched to a gene: 17. CDR3 length: 18 amino acids. Germline V CDR1 and CDR2: MNHNS, SASEGT. The CDR3 loop reads CASSDVSSSGGPFRTQYF. CDR3 in DNA: TGTGCCAGCAGTGATGTCTCCTCTAGCGGGGGCCCCTTTAGGACCCAGTACTTC.

The chain carries TRBV29-1 and TRBJ2-5; 8 bases map to TRBD2. The CDR3 consists of 14 residues. Germline V gene data show CDR1 as SQVTM and CDR2 as ANQGSEA. With V trimmed by 3 bases and J by 5 bases, 8 bases remained unmatched. CDR3 loop: CSVDRNRGGETQYF. CDR3 bases: TGCAGCGTTGATAGGAACCGGGGGGGGGAGACCCAGTACTTC. Supplemented by reference TRBV29-1 and TRBJ2-5, the full variable domain reads SAVISQKPSRDICQRGTSLTIQCQVDSQVTMMFWYRQQPGQSLTLIATANQGSEATYESGFVIDKFPISRPNLTFSTLTVSNMSPEDSSIYLCSVDRNRGGETQYFGPGTRLLVL.

The rearrangement joins TRBV11-2 to TRBJ2-3; D remains unclear. CDR3 length: 14 residues. V lost 5 bases and J lost 2, with 11 bases in between. The germline gives CDR1 SGHAT, CDR2 FQNNGV. The CDR3 nucleotides read TGTGCCAGCAGCCAACGTCGTATCACAGATACGCAGTATTTT. Its protein is CASSQRRITDTQYF.

The rearrangement links TRBV30 to TRBJ2-6; D might be TRBD2 (6 bases). The CDR3 runs to 17 residues. Trimming cost V 1 base and J 3 bases, with 16 bases left between them. Per the germline V gene, CDR1 is GTSNPN and CDR2 is SVGIG (reference sequence). CDR3 sequence (DNA): TGTGCCTGGAGTGGGAGGGCATCATCAAGTGGGGCCAACGTCCTGACTTTC. This gives the protein CAWSGRASSSGANVLTF. Supplemented by reference TRBV30 and TRBJ2-6, the full variable domain reads SQTIHQWPATLVQPVGSPLSLECTVEGTSNPNLYWYRQAAGRGLQLLFYSVGIGQISSEVPQNLSASRPQDRQFILSSKKLLLSDSGFYLCAWSGRASSSGANVLTFGAGSRLTVL.

The chain employs TRBV28 and TRBJ2-2; 8 nucleotides align to TRBD2. The trim removed 5 bases at V and 2 bases at J, leaving 13 bases unmatched. This CDR3 is 18 amino acids long. Germline V gene sequence: CDR1 MDHEN, CDR2 SYDVKM. The CDR3 DNA follows: TGTGCCAGCAGTCCATCAAAACCGGGACTAGGTAACACCGGGGAGCTGTTTTTT. Residues: CASSPSKPGLGNTGELFF.

The CDR3 DNA reads TGCGCCAGCAGCGTTAGCGGGGGACCCTACAATGAGCAGTTCTTC. Protein sequence: CASSVSGGPYNEQFF. This chain uses TRBV5-1 with TRBJ2-1, with 9 bases identical to TRBD2. This CDR3 region has 15 residues. Germline CDR1 is SGHRS and CDR2 is YFSETQ. V lost 4 bases, J lost 2 bases, and 4 bases stayed unmatched.

By share, this clone ranks as medium-sized. The V call is TRBV7-2, the J call TRBJ2-1, with D tentatively TRBD2 (5 bases). The V and J ends lost 2 bases and 7 bases respectively, with 9 bases between them. CDR1 is SGHTA and CDR2 is FQGNSA in the germline V gene. This CDR3 comprises 13 residues. The CDR3 nucleotides read TGTGCCAGCAGCTTAATGGACTGGAATGAGCAGTTCTTC. Translating it yields CASSLMDWNEQFF.

This sequence joins TRBV7-7 and TRBJ1-1; D ambiguous. V dropped 1 base and J dropped 0 bases, with 3 bases sitting between them. The CDR3 extends over 13 amino acids. Germline assignment: CDR1 SSHAT and CDR2 FNYEAQ (reference sequence). The CDR3 loop is CASSLDMNTEAFF. In nucleotides, the CDR3 is TGTGCCAGCAGCTTAGACATGAACACTGAAGCTTTCTTT. The variable domain in full, with the rest retrieved from reference TRBV7-7 and TRBJ1-1, is GAGVSQSPRYKVTKRGQDVTLRCDPISSHATLYWYQQALGQGPEFLTYFNYEAQPDKSGLPSDRFSAERPEGSISTLTIQRTEQRDSAMYRCASSLDMNTEAFFGQGTRLTVV.

V usage is TRBV30 and J usage is TRBJ2-7, with 8 bases that match TRBD1. The germline gives CDR1 GTSNPN, CDR2 SVGIG (reference sequence). The CDR3 has 12 amino acids. Unmatched junction bases numbered 0, after V lost 2 bases and J lost 3 bases. The CDR3 spells CAWSTGGYEQYV. Here the CDR3 DNA reads TGTGCCTGGAGTACAGGGGGCTACGAGCAGTACGTC.

Only a few counts were recorded for this clone. V and J are TRBV29-1 and TRBJ2-3; D is possibly TRBD2 (6 bases). Deletions cut 1 base from V and 1 base from J, with 15 bases between. Germline V gene data show CDR1 as SQVTM and CDR2 as ANQGSEA. The CDR3 consists of 16 residues. CDR3 residues: CSVEGGRGGGTDTQYF. The CDR3 DNA sequence: TGCAGCGTTGAAGGCGGGCGAGGCGGGGGCACAGATACGCAGTATTTT.

The CDR3 sequence: CASSLKGEGTEAFF. The CDR3 DNA reads as TGTGCCAGCAGCCTAAAAGGGGAGGGCACTGAAGCTTTCTTT. The chain links TRBV7-9 to TRBJ1-1; TRBD1 is a possible D gene (5 bases). The CDR3 extends over 14 amino acids. V was cut by 5 bases and J by 4 bases, with 14 bases left in between. CDR1 SEHNR and CDR2 FQNEAQ come from the germline V gene (reference sequence).

This clone came up once. The chain joins TRBV11-2 to TRBJ1-2; D not certain. The CDR3 runs to 12 residues. Germline CDR1 and CDR2: SGHAT and FQNNGV. Trimming removed 1 base from V and 5 bases from J, with 5 bases in between. The CDR3 DNA is TGTGCCAGCAGCTTAGGGGGATATGGCTACACCTTC. Its translation is CASSLGGYGYTF. The whole variable domain, remainder taken from reference TRBV11-2 and TRBJ1-2, is EAGVAQSPRYKIIEKRQSVAFWCNPISGHATLYWYQQILGQGPKLLIQFQNNGVVDDSQLPKDRFSAERLKGVDSTLKIQPAKLEDSAVYLCASSLGGYGYTFGSGTRLTVV.

The V and J genes are TRBV29-1 and TRBJ1-2; no clear D gene. CDR1 is SQVTM and CDR2 is ANQGSEA in the germline V gene. The CDR3 has 12 residues. Deletions cut 3 bases from V and 9 bases from J, with 14 bases between. This chain's CDR3 is CSVESSGSSYTF. The DNA for the CDR3 is TGCAGCGTTGAGTCTTCGGGTTCGAGCTACACCTTC. Complete variable domain (other parts from reference TRBV29-1 and TRBJ1-2): SAVISQKPSRDICQRGTSLTIQCQVDSQVTMMFWYRQQPGQSLTLIATANQGSEATYESGFVIDKFPISRPNLTFSTLTVSNMSPEDSSIYLCSVESSGSSYTFGSGTRLTVV.

J is TRBJ1-5 and V is TRBV6-6; D gene unclear. CDR1 is MNHNY and CDR2 is SVGAGI in the germline V gene (reference sequence). Trimming took 8 bases from V and 6 from J, leaving 17 bases between them. The CDR3 length is 14 residues. The CDR3 loop reads CASQFPGSSQPQHF. In DNA, the CDR3 is TGTGCCAGCCAATTCCCCGGGAGTAGTCAGCCCCAGCATTTT.

As concerns this clone: The identical CDR3 is also encoded by other nucleotide sequences in the sample. This sequence joins TRBV6-5 and TRBJ2-5; D remains unclear. The CDR3 loop spans 14 amino acids. Germline CDR1 reads MNHEY; CDR2 reads SVGAGI. With 0 bases removed from V and 2 bases from J, the gap between germline ends came to 7 bases. The CDR3 DNA reads as TGTGCCAGCAGTTACTCGACGTTTCAAGAGACCCAGTACTTC. It translates to CASSYSTFQETQYF.

The chain has TRBV6-6 and TRBJ2-5, with unresolved D. Germline CDR1 and CDR2: MNHNY and SVGAGI (reference sequence). V gave up 4 bases and J gave up 5 bases, with 11 bases separating them. CDR3 length: 13 amino acids. CDR3 loop: CASSLAQRETQYF. The CDR3 DNA is TGTGCCAGCAGTTTGGCACAGAGGGAGACCCAGTACTTC.